The clone carrying this T cell receptor beta chain was observed once. Deletions cut 0 bases from V and 2 bases from J, with 12 bases between. This CDR3 has 15 amino acids. Germline V gives CDR1 SGHRS, CDR2 YFSETQ. This table comes from immunoSEQ multiplex PCR, and its TCRdb copy is limited to in-frame clones, with some not included. Here the sample spans tens of thousands of clones, roughly nine tenths being singletons. The sample comes from a study of T cell changes during pregnancy in multiple sclerosis. Sequences were derived from CD4+ T cells from peripheral blood mononuclear cells, sampled in the first trimester of pregnancy. The chain carries TRBV5-1 and TRBJ2-7; D unresolved. The TCR sequence derives from a female donor with multiple sclerosis, enrolled in a pregnancy study. DNA of the CDR3: TGCGCCAGCAGCTTGGCAACCGGGTCGGCCTACGAGCAGTACTTC. It translates to CASSLATGSAYEQYF.